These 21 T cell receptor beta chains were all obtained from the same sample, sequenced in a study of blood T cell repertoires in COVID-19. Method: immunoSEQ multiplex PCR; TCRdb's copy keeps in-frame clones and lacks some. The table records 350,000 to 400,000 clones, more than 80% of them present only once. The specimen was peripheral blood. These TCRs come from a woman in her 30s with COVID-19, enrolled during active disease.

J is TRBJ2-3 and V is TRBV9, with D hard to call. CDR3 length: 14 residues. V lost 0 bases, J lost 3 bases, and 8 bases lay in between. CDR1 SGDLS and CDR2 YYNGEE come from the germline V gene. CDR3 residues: CASSVGPETDTQYF. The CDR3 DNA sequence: TGTGCCAGCAGCGTAGGCCCTGAGACAGATACGCAGTATTTT.

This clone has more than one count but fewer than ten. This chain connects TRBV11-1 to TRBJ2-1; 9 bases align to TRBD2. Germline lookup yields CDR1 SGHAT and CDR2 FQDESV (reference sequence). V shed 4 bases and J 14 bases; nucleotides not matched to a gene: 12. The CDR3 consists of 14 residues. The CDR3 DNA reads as TGTGCCAGCAGCTCTCTCGAGGCGGGGGGGCCTGAGTTCTTC. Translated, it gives CASSSLEAGGPEFF.

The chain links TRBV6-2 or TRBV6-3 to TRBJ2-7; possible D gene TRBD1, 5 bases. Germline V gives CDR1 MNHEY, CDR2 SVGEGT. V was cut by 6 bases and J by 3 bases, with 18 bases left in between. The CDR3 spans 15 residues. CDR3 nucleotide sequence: TGTGCCAGCAGCACCCGCGAGACAGCTCGCTACGAGCAGTACGTC. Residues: CASSTRETARYEQYV.

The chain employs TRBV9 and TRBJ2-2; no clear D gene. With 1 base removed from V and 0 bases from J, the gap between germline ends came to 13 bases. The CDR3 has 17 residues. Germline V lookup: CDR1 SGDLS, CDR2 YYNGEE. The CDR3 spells CASSVPSVGPNTGELFF. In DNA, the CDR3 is TGTGCCAGCAGCGTACCGTCCGTGGGCCCGAACACCGGGGAGCTGTTTTTT.

CDR3: CASSVTSGSSYEQYV. CDR3 nucleotide sequence: TGTGCCAGCAGCGTAACTAGCGGGAGTTCCTACGAGCAGTACGTC. The chain employs TRBV7-2 and TRBJ2-7, with 11 bases fitting TRBD2. With V trimmed by 5 bases and J by 1 base, 4 bases remained unmatched. This CDR3 region has 15 residues. Looked up from germline, CDR1 is SGHTA and CDR2 is FQGNSA.

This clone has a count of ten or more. The CDR3 DNA reads as TGCGCCAGCAGTGAGTCTAATGGAAACACCATATATTTT. Its protein is CASSESNGNTIYF. The rearrangement links TRBV10-1 to TRBJ1-3; no definite D call. The ends were cut back, 0 bases at V and 3 bases at J, with 3 bases in the middle. This CDR3 has 13 residues. The V gene's germline CDR1 is WNHNN and CDR2 SYGVQD (reference sequence).

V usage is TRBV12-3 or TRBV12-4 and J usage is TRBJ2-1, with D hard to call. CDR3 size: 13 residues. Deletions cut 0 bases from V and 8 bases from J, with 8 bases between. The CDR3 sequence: CASSLALDHEQFF. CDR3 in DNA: TGTGCCAGCAGTTTAGCCCTAGACCATGAGCAGTTCTTC.

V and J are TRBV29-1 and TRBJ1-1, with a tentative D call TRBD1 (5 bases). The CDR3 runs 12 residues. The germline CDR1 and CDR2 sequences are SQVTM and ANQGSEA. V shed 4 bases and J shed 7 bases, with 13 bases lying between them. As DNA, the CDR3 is TGCAGCGTTGGTTCGGGGGAGGGTGAAGCTTTCTTT. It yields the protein CSVGSGEGEAFF.

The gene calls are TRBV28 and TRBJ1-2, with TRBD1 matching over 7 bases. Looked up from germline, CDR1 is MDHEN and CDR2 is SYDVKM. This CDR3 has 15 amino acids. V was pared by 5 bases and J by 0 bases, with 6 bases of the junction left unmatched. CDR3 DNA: TGTGCCAGCAGTCCCTCGGACAGGACTAACTATGGCTACACCTTC. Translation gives CASSPSDRTNYGYTF.

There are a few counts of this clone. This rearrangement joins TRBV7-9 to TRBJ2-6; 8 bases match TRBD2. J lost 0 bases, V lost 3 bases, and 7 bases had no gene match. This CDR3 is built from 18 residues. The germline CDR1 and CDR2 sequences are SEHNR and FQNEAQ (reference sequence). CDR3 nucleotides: TGTGCCAGCAGCTTCGGGAGCGGGGGAAACTCTGGGGCCAACGTCCTGACTTTC. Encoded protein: CASSFGSGGNSGANVLTF.

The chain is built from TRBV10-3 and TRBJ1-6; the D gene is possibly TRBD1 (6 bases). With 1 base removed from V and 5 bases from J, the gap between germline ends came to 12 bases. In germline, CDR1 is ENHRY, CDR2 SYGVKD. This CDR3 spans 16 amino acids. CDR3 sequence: CAISEWHGQHNSPLHF. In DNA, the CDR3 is TGTGCCATCAGTGAGTGGCATGGACAGCATAATTCACCCCTCCACTTT.

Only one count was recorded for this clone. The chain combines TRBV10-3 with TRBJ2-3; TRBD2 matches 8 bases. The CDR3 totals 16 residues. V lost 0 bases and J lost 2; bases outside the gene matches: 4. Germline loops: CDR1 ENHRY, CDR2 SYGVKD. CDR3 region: CAISESLSGATDTQYF. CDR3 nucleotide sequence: TGTGCCATCAGTGAGTCCCTTAGCGGGGCCACAGATACGCAGTATTTT.

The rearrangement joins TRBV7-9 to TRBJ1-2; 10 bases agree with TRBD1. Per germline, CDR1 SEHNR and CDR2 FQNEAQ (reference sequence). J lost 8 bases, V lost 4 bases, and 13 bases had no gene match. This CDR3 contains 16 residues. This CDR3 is CASSYRETGGAYGYTF. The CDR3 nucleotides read TGTGCCAGCAGCTACAGGGAGACAGGGGGCGCATACGGCTACACCTTC. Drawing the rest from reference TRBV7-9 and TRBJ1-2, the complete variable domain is DTGVSQNPRHKITKRGQNVTFRCDPISEHNRLYWYRQTLGQGPEFLTYFQNEAQLEKSRLLSDRFSAERPKGSFSTLEIQRTEQGDSAMYLCASSYRETGGAYGYTFGSGTRLTVV.

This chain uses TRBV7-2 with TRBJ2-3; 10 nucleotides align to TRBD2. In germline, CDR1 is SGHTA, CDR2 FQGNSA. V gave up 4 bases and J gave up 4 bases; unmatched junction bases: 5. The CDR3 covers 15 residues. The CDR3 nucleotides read TGTGCCAGCAGCTCTACTAGCGGGAATGCAGATACGCAGTATTTT. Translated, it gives CASSSTSGNADTQYF.

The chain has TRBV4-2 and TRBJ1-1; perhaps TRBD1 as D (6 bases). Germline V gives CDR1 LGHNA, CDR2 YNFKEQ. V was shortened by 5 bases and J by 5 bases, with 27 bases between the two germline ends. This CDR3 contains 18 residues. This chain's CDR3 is CASSTQFGEKQGGTEAFF. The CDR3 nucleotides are TGTGCCAGCAGCACTCAGTTTGGGGAGAAACAGGGAGGGACTGAAGCTTTCTTT.

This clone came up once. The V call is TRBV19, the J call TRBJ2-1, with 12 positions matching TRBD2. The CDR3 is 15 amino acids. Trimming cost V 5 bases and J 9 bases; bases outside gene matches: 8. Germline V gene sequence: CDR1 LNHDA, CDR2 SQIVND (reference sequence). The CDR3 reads CASSAGLAGFGEQFF. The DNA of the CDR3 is TGTGCCAGTAGTGCCGGACTAGCGGGATTCGGTGAGCAGTTCTTC.

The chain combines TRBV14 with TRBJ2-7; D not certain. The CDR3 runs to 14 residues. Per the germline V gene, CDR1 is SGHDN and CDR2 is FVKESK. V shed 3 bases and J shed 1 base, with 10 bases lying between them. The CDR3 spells CASSQPRRSYEQYV. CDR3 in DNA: TGTGCCAGCAGCCAGCCACGGAGATCCTACGAGCAGTACGTC.

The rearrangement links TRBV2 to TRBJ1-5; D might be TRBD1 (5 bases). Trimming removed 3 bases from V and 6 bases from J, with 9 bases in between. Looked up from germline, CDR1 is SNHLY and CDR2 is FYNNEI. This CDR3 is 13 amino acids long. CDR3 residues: CASSDQGGQPQHF. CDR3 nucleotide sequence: TGTGCCAGCAGTGACCAGGGAGGTCAGCCCCAGCATTTT.

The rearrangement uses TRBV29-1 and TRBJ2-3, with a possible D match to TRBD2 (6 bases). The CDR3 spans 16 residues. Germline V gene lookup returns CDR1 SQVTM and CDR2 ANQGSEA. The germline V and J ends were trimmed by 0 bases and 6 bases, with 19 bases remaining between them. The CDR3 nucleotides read TGCAGCGTTGAAGATCGAGGAGGGTGGACTAAGGATACGCAGTATTTT. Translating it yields CSVEDRGGWTKDTQYF.

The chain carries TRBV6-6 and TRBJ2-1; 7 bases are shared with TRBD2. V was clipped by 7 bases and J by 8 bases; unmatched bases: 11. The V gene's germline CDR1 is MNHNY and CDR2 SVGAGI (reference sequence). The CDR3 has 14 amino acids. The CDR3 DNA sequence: TGTGCCAGCAATCAGGCGGGAGCAATCGATGAGCAGTTCTTC. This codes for CASNQAGAIDEQFF.

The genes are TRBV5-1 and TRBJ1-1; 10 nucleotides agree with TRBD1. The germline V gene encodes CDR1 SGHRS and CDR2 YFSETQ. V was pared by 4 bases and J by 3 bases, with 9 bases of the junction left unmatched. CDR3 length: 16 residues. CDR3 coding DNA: TGCGCCAGCAGCGCCAACCCCGGGACAGGGGACACTGAAGCTTTCTTT. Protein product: CASSANPGTGDTEAFF.